One sample yielded the 13 T cell receptor beta chains listed below, sequenced in a study of cytomegalovirus exposure and HLA in healthy donors (dated 2017 in TCRdb). The library came from the immunoSEQ multiplex PCR assay. The multiplex PCR relied on a mix of 60 forward primers for TCR Vbeta segments and 13 reverse primers for TCR Jbeta segments. Entries here come from immuneACCESS through TCRdb and include only in-frame sequences with V and J called. Some clones fail to appear in such tables; in the studies checked, an unresolved V gene covers under half of the shortfall, and the cause of the remainder is unknown. Counted in this sample were over 85,000 clones; roughly 8.2% of them appeared once. The top ten hold about 2% of the sample. Sequenced input: PBMCs. These receptors all come from a man in his fifties in good health and CMV-seronegative.

Only a few counts were recorded for this clone. The chain recombines TRBV5-6 with TRBJ2-1; the D gene is possibly TRBD2 (6 bases). The CDR3 loop spans 16 amino acids. Germline loops: CDR1 SGHDT, CDR2 YYEEEE. Trimming took off 6 bases at V and 0 bases at J, with 16 bases between the two ends. CDR3 DNA: TGTGCCAGCACCCGGAGGGTGGGGAGCTCCTACAATGAGCAGTTCTTC. Protein product: CASTRRVGSSYNEQFF.

This clone was detected a few times. V usage is TRBV7-2 and J usage is TRBJ2-7, with 9 bases fitting TRBD1. Germline CDR1 reads SGHTA; CDR2 reads FQGNSA. The ends lost 5 bases at V and 6 bases at J; junction bases unmatched: 8. The CDR3 loop spans 14 amino acids. The DNA for the CDR3 is TGTGCCAGCAGCGAGACAGGGGGGGGTCTCGAGCAGTACTTC. The encoded protein is CASSETGGGLEQYF. Based on the CDR3 plus reference TRBV7-2 and TRBJ2-7, the full variable domain is GAGVSQSPSNKVTEKGKDVELRCDPISGHTALYWYRQSLGQGLEFLIYFQGNSAPDKSGLPSDRFSAERTGGSVSTLTIQRTQQEDSAVYLCASSETGGGLEQYFGPGTRLTVT.

In this sample, this clone turned up a few times. The chain couples TRBV28 to TRBJ1-5; 7 bases match TRBD1. In germline, CDR1 is MDHEN, CDR2 SYDVKM. The CDR3 has 14 residues. The ends lost 5 bases at V and 3 bases at J; junction bases unmatched: 4. The DNA of the CDR3 is TGTGCCAGCAGTCGGGACAGCGCCAATCAGCCCCAGCATTTT. This codes for CASSRDSANQPQHF.

This clone came up a few times. The J gene is TRBJ2-7, the V gene TRBV2; 9 bases fit TRBD1. V was pared by 1 base and J by 6 bases, with 4 bases of the junction left unmatched. The CDR3 has 14 amino acids. CDR1 and CDR2 (germline): SNHLY, FYNNEI. The CDR3 bases are TGTGCCAGCAGTGAAGACAGGGGGCCTGGCGAGCAGTACTTC. Translation: CASSEDRGPGEQYF.

The chain carries TRBV6-6 and TRBJ2-7; 9 bases line up with TRBD1. CDR3 length: 14 amino acids. Germline V CDR1 and CDR2: MNHNY, SVGAGI (reference sequence). V dropped 5 bases and J dropped 2; count of bases not matched to a gene: 4. The CDR3 is CASSKGTGPYEQYF. CDR3 nucleotides: TGTGCCAGCAGTAAAGGGACAGGGCCCTACGAGCAGTACTTC.

The rearrangement links TRBV28 to TRBJ1-5, with TRBD1 as a possible D gene (5 bases). The CDR3 extends over 16 amino acids. Looked up from germline, CDR1 is MDHEN and CDR2 is SYDVKM. Between the trimmed V and J ends, which lost 5 bases and 6 bases, there was a span of 20 bases. The CDR3: CASSTKLRGRGQPQHF. Here the CDR3 DNA reads TGTGCCAGCAGTACCAAGCTAAGGGGTAGGGGTCAGCCCCAGCATTTT. The variable domain in full, completed from reference TRBV28 and TRBJ1-5, reads DVKVTQSSRYLVKRTGEKVFLECVQDMDHENMFWYRQDPGLGLRLIYFSYDVKMKEKGDIPEGYSVSREKKERFSLILESASTNQTSMYLCASSTKLRGRGQPQHFGDGTRLSIL.

This chain connects TRBV7-9 to TRBJ1-6; unclear D gene. This CDR3 contains 15 residues. CDR1 is SEHNR, CDR2 FQNEAQ, per germline (reference sequence). V was clipped by 5 bases and J by 9 bases, with 17 bases between them. CDR3 loop: CASSDFRETISPLHF. CDR3 bases: TGTGCCAGCAGCGATTTCCGGGAAACCATTTCACCCCTCCACTTT.

The genes are TRBV7-6 and TRBJ2-3; no definite D call. The CDR3 loop spans 14 amino acids. Trimming left V 1 base short and J 1 base short, with 6 bases between. Germline V gives CDR1 SGHVS, CDR2 FNYEAQ. In nucleotides, the CDR3 is TGTGCCAGCAGCTTAGGTGTCGGCACAGATACGCAGTATTTT. Its protein product is CASSLGVGTDTQYF.

CDR3 residues: CASSAVLTGPYGYTF. CDR3 DNA sequence: TGTGCCAGCAGTGCCGTCCTGACAGGGCCCTATGGCTACACCTTC. The chain employs TRBV6-1 and TRBJ1-2, with 7 nucleotides matching TRBD1. The CDR3 runs 15 residues. The ends lost 4 bases at V and 4 bases at J; junction bases unmatched: 9. Per germline, CDR1 MNHNS and CDR2 SASEGT.

The chain combines TRBV19 with TRBJ1-4; D unclear. Germline values: CDR1 LNHDA, CDR2 SQIVND (reference sequence). The CDR3 extends over 14 amino acids. V lost 3 bases, J lost 6 bases, and 11 bases lay in between. The chain's CDR3 is CASSIGVTHEKLFF. CDR3 in DNA: TGTGCCAGTAGTATCGGTGTCACCCATGAAAAACTGTTTTTT.

This chain joins TRBV6-1 and TRBJ1-2; D remains unclear. The CDR3 spans 12 residues. CDR1 MNHNS and CDR2 SASEGT come from the germline V gene. Trimming left V 3 bases short and J 7 bases short, with 9 bases between. This chain's CDR3 is CASSERGSGYTF. The CDR3 coding sequence is TGTGCCAGCAGTGAGCGCGGTAGTGGCTACACCTTC.

This clone was counted only a few times. J is TRBJ2-3 and V is TRBV5-1, with D tentatively TRBD1 (6 bases). Germline V gene data show CDR1 as SGHRS and CDR2 as YFSETQ. The V gene lost 1 base and the J gene lost 6 bases, with 12 bases spanning the gap. The CDR3 spans 14 residues. Here the CDR3 reads CASSLQGTGDTQYF. The DNA of the CDR3 is TGCGCCAGCAGCTTGCAGGGGACCGGGGATACGCAGTATTTT.

This clone occurred a few times. This chain connects TRBV30 to TRBJ2-2; 8 bases match TRBD1. V gave up 7 bases and J gave up 4 bases; unmatched junction bases: 2. The germline gives CDR1 GTSNPN, CDR2 SVGIG (reference sequence). There are 12 residues in the CDR3. This CDR3 is CAFTGGTGELFF. CDR3 in DNA: TGTGCCTTCACAGGGGGCACCGGGGAGCTGTTTTTT.